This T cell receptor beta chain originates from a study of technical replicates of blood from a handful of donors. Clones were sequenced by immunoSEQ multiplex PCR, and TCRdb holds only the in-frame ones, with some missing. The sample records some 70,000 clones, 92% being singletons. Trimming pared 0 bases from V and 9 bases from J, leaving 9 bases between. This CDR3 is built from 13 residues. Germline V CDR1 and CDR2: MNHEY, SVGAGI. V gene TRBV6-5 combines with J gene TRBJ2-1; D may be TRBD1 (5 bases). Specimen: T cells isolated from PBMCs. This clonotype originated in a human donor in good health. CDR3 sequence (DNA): TGTGCCAGCAGTTACTCAGGGGCCAGTGAGCAGTTCTTC. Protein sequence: CASSYSGASEQFF.